The clone carrying this T cell receptor beta chain showed up just a few times. Its antigen is unidentified. This sample is drawn from a study of vaccination and CD4 T cells after COVID-19. About the study: Drawing of post-COVID samples took place a median roughly 92 days after diagnosis (range 35 to 161).

The study sequenced cultured CD4+ T cell DNA using the Oncomine TCR Beta short-read assay. Genomic DNA was isolated from cultured CD4+ T cells. TCRdb re-analysed the PCR reads in MiXCR, keeping a single row per CDR3 protein. The repertoire has some 21,000 distinct CDR3 sequences, around 43% of them found once; the top ten carry more than 4%. Described treatment: approximately nine-day PBMC culture with coronavirus spike peptide pools or control peptides (ViraFEST assay). ViraFEST used peptide pools to expand antigen-specific T cells before TCR sequencing. V gave up 7 bases and J gave up 8 bases, with 11 bases separating them. The CDR3 has 11 amino acids. Looked up from germline, CDR1 is SGHNT and CDR2 is YENEEA.

The rearrangement uses TRBV11-3 and TRBJ1-1; D unclear. The sequencing used CD4+ T cells from blood, cultured in vitro, collected before SARS-CoV-2 vaccination. The source is a human donor who had recovered from COVID-19. In nucleotides, the CDR3 is TGTGCCAGCACCGCAGCGGGGGAAGCTTTCTTT. This gives the protein CASTAAGEAFF.